The clone carrying this T cell receptor beta chain was seen only once. Its antigen is as yet unknown. The time point is: neoterminal ileum biopsy at postoperative endoscopy, about 6 months after surgery. The sample originates from a study of T cell repertoires in ileal Crohn's disease. In germline, CDR1 is MRHNA, CDR2 SNTAGT. The length of the CDR3 is 14 residues. V lost 0 bases, J lost 4 bases, and 9 bases lay in between. Assay: immunoSEQ multiplex PCR; the TCRdb copy retains only in-frame clones and omits some. The sample holds about 10,000 clones, 79% seen once. Broader study findings: High-frequency clones were more common in sorted CD8 than CD4 cells. Active smokers at surgery had more clonal expansions than non-smokers.

The TCR sequence derives from an adult with Crohn's disease. Sequencing input: ileal tissue. The rearrangement uses TRBV6-4 and TRBJ1-1; D remains ambiguous. The DNA of the CDR3 is TGTGCCAGCAGTGACTCGCTTTGGAGCACTGAAGCTTTCTTT. Protein product: CASSDSLWSTEAFF.